The present T cell receptor (beta chain) was sequenced within a study of neurological immune-mediated disorders. This clonotype came up a few times. Its antigen is undetermined. Findings and limits, study-wide: Multiple sclerosis was found to have the least TCR clonal expansion, below healthy controls, and HTLV-1-associated myelopathy the most.

The cDNA was synthesized by 5'RACE incorporating 10-nucleotide random UMIs. Each CDR3 protein gets one entry after TCRdb re-called the 5' RACE reads with MiXCR. This sample carries roughly 56,000 distinct CDR3 sequences, 10% to 12% of them seen once, and the ten largest clones take approximately 2%. The CDR3 is 16 residues long. Trimming pared 2 bases from V and 0 bases from J, leaving 11 bases between. CDR1 is SGHAT and CDR2 is FQNNGV in the germline V gene. The source is a man aged 55 to 69 in good health. Material for sequencing was PBMCs. The rearrangement uses TRBV11-2 and TRBJ1-3; no firm D call. The CDR3 loop reads CASSLMSESSGNTIYF. DNA of the CDR3: TGTGCCAGCAGCTTAATGTCTGAAAGCTCTGGAAACACCATATATTTT.